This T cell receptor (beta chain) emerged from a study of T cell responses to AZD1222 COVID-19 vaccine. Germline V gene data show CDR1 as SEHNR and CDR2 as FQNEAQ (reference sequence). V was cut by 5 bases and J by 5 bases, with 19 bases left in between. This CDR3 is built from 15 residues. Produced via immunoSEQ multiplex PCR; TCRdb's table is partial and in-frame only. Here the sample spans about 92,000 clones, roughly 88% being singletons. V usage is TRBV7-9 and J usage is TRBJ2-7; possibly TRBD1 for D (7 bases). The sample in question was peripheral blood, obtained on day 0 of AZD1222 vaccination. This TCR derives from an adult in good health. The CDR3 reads CASSTAGGGRDEQYF. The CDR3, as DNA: TGTGCCAGCAGCACCGCCGGAGGGGGCAGGGACGAGCAGTACTTC.